These 25 T cell receptor beta chains originate from one sample sequenced in a study of shared clonotypes between healthy human individuals. Generated by immunoSEQ multiplex PCR, the TCRdb table keeps only in-frame clones and is missing some. The sample lists around 430,000 clones, roughly three quarters occurring once. Material: PBMCs. The receptors come from a woman aged 40-49 years in good health. Some clones in this sample may be carry-over from other donors' samples.

The chain employs TRBV7-3 and TRBJ1-2; 8 bases fit TRBD1. V lost 2 bases and J lost 4; bases outside the gene matches: 3. Germline V lookup: CDR1 SGHTA, CDR2 FQGTGA. The CDR3 length is 14 residues. Here the CDR3 DNA reads TGTGCCAGCAGCTTATTCACAGGGGGCTATGGCTACACCTTC. Translation: CASSLFTGGYGYTF.

The chain carries TRBV30 and TRBJ1-1; D remains ambiguous. V was shortened by 0 bases and J by 2 bases, with 13 bases between the two germline ends. This CDR3 region has 15 residues. Germline V gives CDR1 GTSNPN, CDR2 SVGIG (reference sequence). This CDR3 is CAWSVLGGPNTEAFF. The CDR3 DNA follows: TGTGCCTGGAGTGTATTGGGCGGCCCAAACACTGAAGCTTTCTTT.

CDR3: CASSLGAGQGNEQFF. CDR3 sequence (DNA): TGTGCCAGCAGCTTAGGGGCGGGGCAGGGCAATGAGCAGTTCTTC. The rearrangement links TRBV11-2 to TRBJ2-1; a possible D gene is TRBD2 (6 bases). Trimming removed 1 base at V and 6 bases at J, with 13 bases between. This CDR3 spans 15 amino acids. CDR1 is SGHAT and CDR2 is FQNNGV in the germline V gene.

On this clone itself: Other DNA sequences in the sample encode the same CDR3. V is TRBV7-3 and J is TRBJ2-6, with 8 nucleotides matching TRBD1. Germline V gene lookup returns CDR1 SGHTA and CDR2 FQGTGA. CDR3 length: 15 amino acids. V shed 5 bases, J shed 2 bases, and the junction held 2 bases outside the gene matches. Here the CDR3 DNA reads TGTGCCAGCAGCCTACAGGGGGCTGGGGCCAACGTCCTGACTTTC. It encodes CASSLQGAGANVLTF.

The V gene is TRBV30, the J gene TRBJ2-7; tentatively, D is TRBD1 or TRBD2 (6 bases each). The CDR3 length is 14 residues. Deletions cut 0 bases from V and 8 bases from J, with 17 bases between. CDR1 is GTSNPN and CDR2 is SVGIG in the germline V gene (reference sequence). CDR3 DNA sequence: TGTGCCTGGAGTGTATTTGGCCAGGGGAGGCAGCAGTACTTC. It translates to CAWSVFGQGRQQYF.

This chain connects TRBV6-1 to TRBJ2-7; possibly TRBD1 or TRBD2 for D (6 bases each). CDR3 length: 15 residues. CDR1 is MNHNS, CDR2 SASEGT, per germline. V lost 7 bases, J lost 7 bases, and 23 bases lay in between. The CDR3 region is CASTLERGAAGEQYF. For the CDR3, the DNA is TGTGCCAGCACCCTTGAAAGGGGGGCGGCCGGGGAGCAGTACTTC.

The gene calls are TRBV15 and TRBJ1-2; D ambiguous. CDR1 and CDR2 from the germline V gene are LNHNV and YYDKDF (reference sequence). The CDR3 sequence is 13 residues long. The V gene lost 3 bases and the J gene lost 3 bases, with 8 bases spanning the gap. CDR3 coding DNA: TGTGCCACCAGCAGCCTCCCAGACTATGGCTACACCTTC. Its protein product is CATSSLPDYGYTF.

The J gene is TRBJ2-7, the V gene TRBV9; D is unresolved. The V and J ends lost 2 bases and 2 bases respectively, with 11 bases between them. This CDR3 spans 14 amino acids. From germline, CDR1 is SGDLS and CDR2 YYNGEE. The CDR3 coding sequence is TGTGCCAGCAGCGTCCGTTTCGAGCCCTACGAGCAGTACTTC. Amino acids: CASSVRFEPYEQYF. The entire variable domain, with the rest obtained from reference TRBV9 and TRBJ2-7, is as follows: DSGVTQTPKHLITATGQRVTLRCSPRSGDLSVYWYQQSLDQGLQFLIQYYNGEERAKGNILERFSAQQFPDLHSELNLSSLELGDSALYFCASSVRFEPYEQYFGPGTRLTVT.

This chain joins TRBV6-1 and TRBJ2-7; D might be TRBD1 (6 bases). This CDR3 contains 15 residues. V lost 5 bases, J lost 4 bases, and 18 bases lay in between. Germline V gives CDR1 MNHNS, CDR2 SASEGT. CDR3 sequence: CASSTRTGMGYEQYF. The CDR3 coding sequence is TGTGCCAGCAGTACCCGAACAGGGATGGGGTACGAGCAGTACTTC.

About this clone: Additional DNA sequences in this sample encode the identical CDR3. The chain combines TRBV19 with TRBJ2-7, with 14 nucleotides matching TRBD2. CDR1 is LNHDA, CDR2 SQIVND, per germline (reference sequence). This CDR3 is 15 amino acids long. V was clipped by 3 bases and J by 4 bases; unmatched bases: 2. The CDR3 sequence: CASSMGLAGVYEQYF. Here the CDR3 DNA reads TGTGCCAGTAGTATGGGACTAGCGGGAGTATACGAGCAGTACTTC.

The gene calls are TRBV19 and TRBJ1-2; D remains ambiguous. V lost 1 base, J lost 6 bases, and 12 bases lay in between. Germline-derived CDR1 and CDR2 are LNHDA and SQIVND (reference sequence). This CDR3 is 14 amino acids long. CDR3 bases: TGTGCCAGTAGTATAGTACAGCCTCGCGATGGCTACACCTTC. Its translation is CASSIVQPRDGYTF.

The chain combines TRBV6-5 with TRBJ1-6, with a weak D call TRBD1 (5 bases). CDR1 is MNHEY, CDR2 SVGAGI, per germline. There are 13 residues in the CDR3. V lost 1 base to trimming and J lost 9 bases, with 7 bases between them. The CDR3 spells CASSYYQGSPLHF. CDR3 coding DNA: TGTGCCAGCAGTTACTATCAGGGTTCACCCCTCCACTTT.

This clone was counted ten times or more. Other nucleotide sequences in the sample specify the same CDR3. The genes are TRBV7-9 and TRBJ1-4; D is unclear. CDR3 length: 15 amino acids. Per the germline V gene, CDR1 is SEHNR and CDR2 is FQNEAQ (reference sequence). V dropped 4 bases and J dropped 6 bases, with 15 bases sitting between them. The CDR3 loop reads CASSSYGGGDEKLFF. The CDR3 DNA follows: TGTGCCAGCAGCTCCTACGGAGGTGGAGATGAAAAACTGTTTTTT.

This chain links TRBV5-4 with TRBJ2-7; D might be TRBD1 or TRBD2, each matching 5 bases. The CDR3 has 15 amino acids. Germline CDR1 is SGHNT and CDR2 is YYREEE (reference sequence). V shed 0 bases and J shed 0 bases, with 10 bases lying between them. CDR3 coding DNA: TGTGCCAGCAGCTTGGGGGGACGGAGCTCCTACGAGCAGTACTTC. This encodes CASSLGGRSSYEQYF.

CDR3 nucleotide sequence: TGTGCCAGCAGCCCTCACCGTAGGGGACTAGCGGGAGTGGGAAAGTTCTTC. It translates to CASSPHRRGLAGVGKFF. The chain links TRBV9 to TRBJ2-1; 14 positions agree with TRBD2. This CDR3 is built from 17 residues. V trimming: 4 bases; J trimming: 14 bases; junction bases outside the gene matches: 17. Germline loops: CDR1 SGDLS, CDR2 YYNGEE.

The chain recombines TRBV15 with TRBJ2-2, with D hard to call. Trimming pared 1 base from V and 7 bases from J, leaving 4 bases between. This CDR3 is built from 12 residues. Germline V lookup: CDR1 LNHNV, CDR2 YYDKDF (reference sequence). This chain's CDR3 is CATSRANGELFF. In DNA form, the CDR3 reads TGTGCCACCAGCAGAGCTAACGGGGAGCTGTTTTTT.

V is TRBV7-2 and J is TRBJ1-1; no reliable D call. CDR1 and CDR2 from the germline V gene are SGHTA and FQGNSA. Trimming left V 5 bases short and J 8 bases short, with 18 bases between. The CDR3 sequence is 14 residues long. The CDR3 here is CASSPRSRENEAFF. The DNA for the CDR3 is TGTGCCAGCAGCCCTCGCTCCCGGGAGAACGAAGCTTTCTTT.

V usage is TRBV7-3 and J usage is TRBJ2-2; no definite D call. The V gene's germline CDR1 is SGHTA and CDR2 FQGTGA. The CDR3 spans 16 residues. V was pared by 0 bases and J by 4 bases, with 12 bases between. The CDR3 DNA follows: TGTGCCAGCAGCTTAACGGCAAGGGCCCTCACCGGGGAGCTGTTTTTT. Its translation: CASSLTARALTGELFF.

This chain links TRBV7-9 with TRBJ1-2; 9 bases fit TRBD1. V shed 5 bases, J shed 3 bases, and the junction held 4 bases outside the gene matches. The CDR3 runs 14 residues. Per the germline V gene, CDR1 is SEHNR and CDR2 is FQNEAQ (reference sequence). The CDR3 coding sequence is TGTGCCAGCAGCCCGGGACAGGGACACTATGGCTACACCTTC. This encodes CASSPGQGHYGYTF.

This clone has only a few counts. This chain links TRBV5-1 with TRBJ2-3, with TRBD2 identical over 7 bases. Germline values: CDR1 SGHRS, CDR2 YFSETQ. With 4 bases clipped from V and 4 bases from J, the junction kept 9 bases outside the gene matches. This CDR3 has 15 residues. The CDR3 region has the DNA TGCGCCAGCAGCCGCGGCGGGAGTCACGCAGATACGCAGTATTTT. It codes for CASSRGGSHADTQYF.

The CDR3 protein is CSVSQGTSNQPQHF. DNA for the CDR3: TGCAGCGTTTCCCAGGGTACCAGCAATCAGCCCCAGCATTTT. The chain uses TRBV29-1 and TRBJ1-5; maybe TRBD1 (5 bases). CDR1 is SQVTM and CDR2 is ANQGSEA in the germline V gene. The CDR3 is 14 amino acids. Trimming stripped 5 bases from V and 1 base from J, with 12 bases between.

The chain joins TRBV7-9 to TRBJ2-1, with TRBD2 identical over 15 bases. V was clipped by 5 bases and J by 8 bases; unmatched bases: 4. Germline CDR1 and CDR2: SEHNR and FQNEAQ (reference sequence). This CDR3 comprises 15 residues. The CDR3 DNA is TGTGCCAGCAGCCCCGGACTAGCGGGAGGGCATGAGCAGTTCTTC. Its translation is CASSPGLAGGHEQFF.

The chain couples TRBV6-1 to TRBJ2-7, with no clear D. Trimming left V 5 bases short and J 6 bases short, with 11 bases between. CDR1 is MNHNS, CDR2 SASEGT, per germline. This CDR3 contains 12 residues. In DNA form, the CDR3 reads TGTGCCAGCAGTCGCCAGGTGGGCGAGCAGTACTTC. Translation gives CASSRQVGEQYF.

V usage is TRBV19 and J usage is TRBJ2-6; D is ambiguous. The germline V and J ends were trimmed by 3 bases and 0 bases, with 15 bases remaining between them. Germline values: CDR1 LNHDA, CDR2 SQIVND (reference sequence). The length of the CDR3 is 18 residues. The CDR3 loop is CASSMYVTSPSGANVLTF. The DNA for the CDR3 is TGTGCCAGTAGTATGTACGTTACGAGTCCCTCTGGGGCCAACGTCCTGACTTTC.

As to this clone: This same CDR3 is encoded by further DNA sequences in the sample. V usage is TRBV28 and J usage is TRBJ1-5; maybe TRBD1 (6 bases). Trimming left V 5 bases short and J 7 bases short, with 12 bases between. Germline V lookup: CDR1 MDHEN, CDR2 SYDVKM. The length of the CDR3 is 13 residues. The CDR3 region is CASSGGAGQPQHF. DNA for the CDR3: TGTGCCAGCAGTGGGGGGGCTGGACAGCCCCAGCATTTT.